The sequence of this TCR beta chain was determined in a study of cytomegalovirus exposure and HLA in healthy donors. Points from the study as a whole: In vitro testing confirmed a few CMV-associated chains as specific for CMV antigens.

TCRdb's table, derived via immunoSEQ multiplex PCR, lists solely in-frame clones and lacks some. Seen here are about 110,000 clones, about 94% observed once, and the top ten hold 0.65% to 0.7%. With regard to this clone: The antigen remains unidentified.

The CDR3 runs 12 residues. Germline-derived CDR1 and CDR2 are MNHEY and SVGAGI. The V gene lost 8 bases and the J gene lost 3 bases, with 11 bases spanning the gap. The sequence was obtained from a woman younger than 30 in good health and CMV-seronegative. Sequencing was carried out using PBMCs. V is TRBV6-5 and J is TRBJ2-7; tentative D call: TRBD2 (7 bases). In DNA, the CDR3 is TGTGCCAGCGGGGGGGGCTTCTACGAGCAGTACTTC. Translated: CASGGGFYEQYF.